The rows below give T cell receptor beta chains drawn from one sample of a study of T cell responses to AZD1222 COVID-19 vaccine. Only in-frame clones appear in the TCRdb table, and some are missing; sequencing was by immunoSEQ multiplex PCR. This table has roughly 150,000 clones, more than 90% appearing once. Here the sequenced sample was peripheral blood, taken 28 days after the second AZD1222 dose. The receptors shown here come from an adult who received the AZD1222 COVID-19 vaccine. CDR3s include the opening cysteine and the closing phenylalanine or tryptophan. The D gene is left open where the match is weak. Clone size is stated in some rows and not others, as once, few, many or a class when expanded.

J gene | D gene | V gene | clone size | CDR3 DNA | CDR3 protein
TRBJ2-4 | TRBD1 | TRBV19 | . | TGTGCCAGTACCCGGACAGGGGCTGAAAACATTCAGTACTTC | CASTRTGAENIQYF
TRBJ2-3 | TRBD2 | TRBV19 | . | TGTGCCAGTAGGGGGATGACTAGCGGGGCGACGGCGTATTTT | CASRGMTSGATAYF
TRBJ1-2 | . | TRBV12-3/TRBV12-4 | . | TGTGCCAGCAGTTTGGGGGGGGCCTATGGCTACACCTTC | CASSLGGAYGYTF
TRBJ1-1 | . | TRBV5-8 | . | TGTGCCAGCAGCTTATGGGGACCGGACACTGAAGCTTTCTTT | CASSLWGPDTEAFF
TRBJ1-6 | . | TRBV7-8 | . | TGTGCCAGCAGCCCTGGCAGGGCAGCCTATAATTCACCCCTCCACTTT | CASSPGRAAYNSPLHF
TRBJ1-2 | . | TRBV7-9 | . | TGTGCCAGCAGCTTAGGGGGGCGCGGCTACACCTTC | CASSLGGRGYTF
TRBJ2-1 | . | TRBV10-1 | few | TGCGCCAGCAGTGAGTCGGGGAGAAATGAGCAGTTCTTC | CASSESGRNEQFF
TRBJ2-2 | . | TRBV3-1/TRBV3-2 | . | TGTGCCAGCAGCGAAACTAGGGCCGGGGAGCTGTTTTTT | CASSETRAGELFF
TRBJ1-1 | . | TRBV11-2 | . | TGTGCCAGCACATTCACCTCGGGGATCACTGAAGCTTTCTTT | CASTFTSGITEAFF
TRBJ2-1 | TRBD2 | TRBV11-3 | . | TGTGCCAGCAGCTCCACCGTAGCGGGGGGGCGGGCTGAGCAGTTCTTC | CASSSTVAGGRAEQFF
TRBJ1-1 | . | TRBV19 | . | TGTGCCAGTAGTATAGGCCTTCAGTCTGAAGCTTTCTTT | CASSIGLQSEAFF
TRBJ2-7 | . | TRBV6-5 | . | TGTGCCAGCAGTCTCCAGGCAAGCTCCTACGAGCAGTACTTC | CASSLQASSYEQYF
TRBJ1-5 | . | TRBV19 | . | TGTGCCAGTAGTATTGTACACACTAGCAATCAGCCCCAGCATTTT | CASSIVHTSNQPQHF
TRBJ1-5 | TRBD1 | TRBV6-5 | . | TGTGCCAGCAGTTACGGGACAGCTAATCAGCCCCAGCATTTT | CASSYGTANQPQHF
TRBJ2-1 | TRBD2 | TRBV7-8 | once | TGTGCCAGCAGCTTAAGACTAGCGGGGAGCTCCTACAATGAGCAGTTCTTC | CASSLRLAGSSYNEQFF
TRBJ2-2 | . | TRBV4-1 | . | TGCGCCAGCAGCCAAGGTCCCCTTGGTACCGGGGAGCTGTTTTTT | CASSQGPLGTGELFF
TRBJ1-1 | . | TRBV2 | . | TGTGCCAGCAGTGCCCAGAACACTGAAGCTTTCTTT | CASSAQNTEAFF
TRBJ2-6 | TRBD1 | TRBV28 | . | TGTGCCAGCAGTCCGAGGGACAGGGGACCTGGGGCCAACGTCCTGACTTTC | CASSPRDRGPGANVLTF
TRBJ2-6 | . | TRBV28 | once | TGTGCCAGCGTCATGGGGGGGCCTGGGGCCAACGTCCTGACTTTC | CASVMGGPGANVLTF
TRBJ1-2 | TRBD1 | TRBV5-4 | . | TGTGCCAGCAGCTTGCCAGGACAGGGGTATGGCTACACCTTC | CASSLPGQGYGYTF
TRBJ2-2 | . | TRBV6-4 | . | TGTGCCAGCAGTGACGGGAACACCGGGGAGCTGTTTTTT | CASSDGNTGELFF
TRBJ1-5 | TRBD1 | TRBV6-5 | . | TGTGCCAGCAGCGCTCGACAGGGGGCCAATCAGCCCCAGCATTTT | CASSARQGANQPQHF
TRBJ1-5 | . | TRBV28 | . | TGTGCCAGCAGTCCTACCTTCAATCAGCCCCAGCATTTT | CASSPTFNQPQHF